This is a list of T cell receptor beta chains from one sample in a study of sequential checkpoint blockade in melanoma. Clones were sequenced by immunoSEQ multiplex PCR, and TCRdb holds only the in-frame ones, with some missing. The sample consists of a few thousand clones, around 69% of them appearing once. The starting material was CD8+ T cells sorted from blood (inferred from file names), obtained from a patient given nivolumab and ipilimumab in sequence. The source of these receptors is a human donor with melanoma. The CDR3 runs from the conserved cysteine through the conserved F or W. D genes are given only for firm matches. Size is omitted from some rows. Given values are once, few, many or a class for expanded clones.

cdr3_length j_call d_call clone_size v_call cdr3_aa cdr3_nt
13 TRBJ2-7 - - TRBV28 CASSAARGYEQYF TGTGCCAGCAGTGCCGCAAGGGGTTACGAGCAGTACTTC
14 TRBJ2-7 - few TRBV19 CASSRLASSYEQYF TGTGCCAGTAGTAGGCTAGCGTCCTCCTACGAGCAGTACTTC
13 TRBJ2-1 TRBD2 - TRBV19 CATKRELYNEQFF TGTGCCACCAAGCGGGAGCTATACAATGAGCAGTTCTTC
15 TRBJ2-7 TRBD1 - TRBV16 CASSQSWTGPYEQYF TGTGCCAGCAGCCAATCTTGGACAGGGCCCTACGAGCAGTACTTC
13 TRBJ2-2 - - TRBV29-1 CSVEDSNTGELFF TGCAGCGTTGAGGACAGCAACACCGGGGAGCTGTTTTTT
13 TRBJ1-1 - - TRBV4-1 CASSGTLNTEAFF TGCGCCAGCAGCGGCACGTTGAACACTGAAGCTTTCTTT
16 TRBJ2-2 - medium-sized TRBV7-9 CASSRTTAGNTGELFF TGTGCCAGCAGCCGAACCACCGCGGGGAACACCGGGGAGCTGTTTTTT
14 TRBJ2-5 TRBD2 - TRBV9 CASSVSGGEETQYF TGTGCCAGCAGCGTATCCGGGGGGGAAGAGACCCAGTACTTC
14 TRBJ1-2 - - TRBV4-2 CASSQGRGGYGYTF TGTGCCAGCAGCCAAGGCAGGGGCGGCTATGGCTACACCTTC
14 TRBJ2-7 - - TRBV13 CASSQGISSYEQYF TGTGCCAGCAGCCAGGGAATTTCCTCCTACGAGCAGTACTTC
13 TRBJ2-3 - - TRBV9 CASTGGDTDTQYF TGTGCCAGCACTGGCGGGGATACAGATACGCAGTATTTT
17 TRBJ2-7 TRBD2 - TRBV9 CASSGDGTSGSGWEQYF TGTGCCAGCAGCGGAGACGGGACTAGCGGGAGTGGATGGGAGCAGTACTTC
15 TRBJ2-7 TRBD2 - TRBV27 CASSSSGRGPYEQYF TGTGCCAGCAGTTCTAGCGGGAGGGGACCCTACGAGCAGTACTTC
16 TRBJ2-1 - few TRBV28 CASSLWQGIKGNEQFF TGTGCCAGCAGTTTATGGCAGGGAATAAAAGGCAATGAGCAGTTCTTC
13 TRBJ1-2 - - TRBV5-1 CASRPPRNYGYTF TGCGCCAGCAGGCCACCGAGGAACTATGGCTACACCTTC
17 TRBJ2-4 TRBD2 - TRBV7-9 CASSPRTSGGKGNIQYF TGTGCCAGCAGCCCGAGGACTAGCGGGGGTAAGGGAAACATTCAGTACTTC
16 TRBJ2-5 TRBD2 - TRBV4-2 CASSQGGPGGQETQYF TGTGCCAGCAGCCAAGGGGGACCGGGAGGTCAAGAGACCCAGTACTTC
17 TRBJ2-2 TRBD2 - TRBV27 CASRYSSGSALTGELFF TGTGCCAGCAGATACTCTAGCGGGAGCGCGTTGACCGGGGAGCTGTTTTTT
16 TRBJ1-5 - - TRBV7-9 CASSSWGDYSNQPQHF TGTGCCAGCAGCTCGTGGGGGGATTATAGCAATCAGCCCCAGCATTTT
15 TRBJ2-3 - - TRBV7-8 CASSPWGVSTDTQYF TGTGCCAGCAGCCCGTGGGGGGTTAGCACAGATACGCAGTATTTT
16 TRBJ2-3 - - TRBV7-6 CASSLATLGSGDTQYF TGTGCCAGCAGCTTAGCGACCCTAGGGTCGGGGGATACGCAGTATTTT
15 TRBJ2-3 TRBD1 few TRBV27 CASSPGTGVSDTQYF TGTGCCAGCAGCCCGGGGACAGGGGTTTCAGATACGCAGTATTTT
16 TRBJ1-1 TRBD1 - TRBV9 CASSVVAGGVDTEAFF TGTGCCAGCAGCGTAGTGGCAGGGGGCGTGGACACTGAAGCTTTCTTT
15 TRBJ1-2 - - TRBV30 CAWSVHHPPLDGYTF TGTGCCTGGAGTGTACACCACCCGCCTTTGGATGGCTACACCTTC
10 TRBJ2-5 - - TRBV29-1 CSVDIETQYF TGCAGCGTTGATATAGAGACCCAGTACTTC
13 TRBJ2-7 - - TRBV4-3 CASSLTGYNEQYF TGCGCCAGCAGCCTTACAGGGTATAACGAGCAGTACTTC
15 TRBJ2-7 TRBD1 few TRBV18 CASSPRTGRSYEQYF TGTGCCAGCTCACCCAGGACAGGGAGGTCCTACGAGCAGTACTTC